Listed below are T cell receptor beta chains from one sample, sequenced in a study of blood T cell repertoires in COVID-19. Profiled with immunoSEQ multiplex PCR; TCRdb holds only in-frame clones, not every one. This table has approximately 110,000 clones, 65% to 75% appearing once. Material: peripheral blood. The origin of the receptors is a man older than 75 with acute or convalescent COVID-19. Each CDR3 is given with its conserved first and last residue. D genes are given only for firm matches. Rows give clone size only sometimes, using once, few, many, or a class for an expanded clone.

clone size | D gene | J gene | V gene | CDR3 length | CDR3 DNA | CDR3 protein
NA | NA | TRBJ2-1 | TRBV5-1 | 16 | TGCGCCAGCAGCCCATCGGGACAACGCAATCGCAATGAGCAGTTCTTC | CASSPSGQRNRNEQFF
NA | NA | TRBJ2-6 | TRBV27 | 14 | TGTGCCAGCAGGGCCCTCTCTGGGGCCAACGTCCTGACTTTC | CASRALSGANVLTF
few | NA | TRBJ1-5 | TRBV29-1 | 12 | TGCAGCGTAGGGGGTAGCAATCAGCCCCAGCATTTT | CSVGGSNQPQHF
few | NA | TRBJ1-2 | TRBV27 | 17 | TGTGCCAGCAGTTTATCCCAATGGGGGACAACTAACTATGGCTACACCTTC | CASSLSQWGTTNYGYTF
once | NA | TRBJ2-5 | TRBV5-1 | 13 | TGCGCCAGCAGCTTAGGGGCCGGGGAGACCCAGTACTTC | CASSLGAGETQYF
NA | NA | TRBJ2-4 | TRBV27 | 16 | TGTGCCAGCAGTCTACAAGGGGGGGGAGCCAAAAACATTCAGTACTTC | CASSLQGGGAKNIQYF
NA | NA | TRBJ1-4 | TRBV15 | 15 | TGTGCCACCAGTTTTGGGGGCACAACTAATGAAAAACTGTTTTTT | CATSFGGTTNEKLFF
NA | TRBD1 | TRBJ2-1 | TRBV7-2 | 13 | TGTGCCAGCAGCTTGCCCACAGGGGTTGAGCAGTTCTTC | CASSLPTGVEQFF
NA | TRBD2 | TRBJ2-5 | TRBV10-3 | 14 | TGTGCCATCAGTGACCCCGGGGGGTTAGAGACCCAGTACTTC | CAISDPGGLETQYF
NA | NA | TRBJ1-6 | TRBV3-1/TRBV3-2 | 15 | TGTGCCAGCAAGGAGGCGAACTCCTATAATTCACCCCTCCACTTT | CASKEANSYNSPLHF
NA | TRBD1 | TRBJ2-1 | TRBV18 | 16 | TGTGCCAGCTCAGCAGGGGGACAGGGGGCCTACAATGAGCAGTTCTTC | CASSAGGQGAYNEQFF
NA | TRBD2 | TRBJ2-5 | TRBV9 | 14 | TGTGCCAGCAGCCCTTTTAGCGGGAAAGAGACCCAGTACTTC | CASSPFSGKETQYF
NA | NA | TRBJ2-7 | TRBV6-5 | 15 | TGTGCCAGCAGTTCACTCTGGCCGGGAGCCTACGAGCAGTACTTC | CASSSLWPGAYEQYF
NA | NA | TRBJ2-2 | TRBV5-8 | 13 | TGTGCCAGCAGCTTTTTAGTCTCCGGGGAGCTGTTTTTT | CASSFLVSGELFF
few | TRBD2 | TRBJ2-7 | TRBV2 | 15 | TGTGCCAGCAGTTTTCGACTAGCGGGAGGCGAAGAGCAGTACTTC | CASSFRLAGGEEQYF
NA | NA | TRBJ2-2 | TRBV5-1 | 16 | TGCGCCAGCAGCTTGGTGGTTCAGGGGAACACCGGGGAGCTGTTTTTT | CASSLVVQGNTGELFF
NA | NA | TRBJ1-5 | TRBV28 | 16 | TGTGCCAGCAGTTTCCCCGGGTCACGTAGCAATCAGCCCCAGCATTTT | CASSFPGSRSNQPQHF
NA | TRBD2 | TRBJ2-7 | TRBV28 | 13 | TGTGCCAGCAGGACCGGGACTAAAAACGAGCAGTACTTC | CASRTGTKNEQYF
NA | NA | TRBJ1-4 | TRBV7-2 | 14 | TGTGCCAGCAGCTTAGTAGGGGCGGCTGAAAAACTGTTTTTT | CASSLVGAAEKLFF
NA | TRBD2 | TRBJ2-7 | TRBV4-3 | 14 | TGCGCCAGCAGGAGGAACCTAGCGGGAGACGAGCAGTACTTC | CASRRNLAGDEQYF
NA | NA | TRBJ1-2 | TRBV2 | 15 | TGTGCCAGCAGTGACGGGGGGCAGTTGAACTATGGCTACACCTTC | CASSDGGQLNYGYTF
NA | TRBD2 | TRBJ2-7 | TRBV5-1 | 13 | TGCGCCAGCAGCTGGAACGGGAGGGGCGAGCAGTACTTC | CASSWNGRGEQYF
NA | TRBD1 | TRBJ1-4 | TRBV3-1/TRBV3-2 | 16 | TGTGCCAGCAGCCAGGCTATTGGGACAGTTAATGAAAAACTGTTTTTT | CASSQAIGTVNEKLFF
NA | TRBD2 | TRBJ2-3 | TRBV19 | 15 | TGTGCCAGTGCTCTCAGCGGGGTAAGCACAGATACGCAGTATTTT | CASALSGVSTDTQYF
NA | NA | TRBJ2-7 | TRBV28 | 13 | TGTGCCAGCAGTTTAGCAGGGCCCTACGAGCAGTACTTC | CASSLAGPYEQYF
few | TRBD1 | TRBJ2-5 | TRBV6-5 | 13 | TGTGCCAGCAGTCCTCAGGGGGAAGAGACCCAGTACTTC | CASSPQGEETQYF
NA | TRBD1 | TRBJ1-1 | TRBV10-2 | 17 | TGCGCCAGCAGCGCCCGGGACAGGGGGCGCATGAACACTGAAGCTTTCTTT | CASSARDRGRMNTEAFF
NA | NA | TRBJ2-2 | TRBV6-6 | 17 | TGTGCCAGCAGTCCCAATCTGCCGAACCGAGACACCGGGGAGCTGTTTTTT | CASSPNLPNRDTGELFF
few | TRBD2 | TRBJ2-1 | TRBV10-1 | 14 | TGCGCCAGCCTGGGCGGGAGGAAGTACAATGAGCAGTTCTTC | CASLGGRKYNEQFF
NA | NA | TRBJ2-3 | TRBV5-1 | 16 | TGCGCCAGCAGCTTGGCCGCGGGACGGGTGTCAGATACGCAGTATTTT | CASSLAAGRVSDTQYF
once | NA | TRBJ2-1 | TRBV5-6 | 13 | TGTGCCAGCAGCTTGGGAACTAGGAATGAGCAGTTCTTC | CASSLGTRNEQFF
NA | NA | TRBJ1-2 | TRBV7-2 | 13 | TGTGCCAGCAGCTTAGGGCAGATATATGGCTACACCTTC | CASSLGQIYGYTF
NA | TRBD2 | TRBJ2-7 | TRBV4-1 | 17 | TGCGCCAGCAGCCAAGACTCAGCGGGAGTGGGGGGCTACGAGCAGTACTTC | CASSQDSAGVGGYEQYF